Reported below is one TCR beta chain. Its antigen is not known. This entry comes from a study of T cell clones after liver transplantation. Whole-study results and caveats: Compared with third party-reactive sequences, donor-reactive ones declined more, independent of withdrawal success.

V lost 7 bases and J lost 0, with 13 bases in between. CDR3 length equals 15 residues. Germline CDR1 is LNHDA and CDR2 is SQIVND (reference sequence). Clones were sequenced by immunoSEQ multiplex PCR, and TCRdb holds only the in-frame ones, with some missing. The profile shows some 20,000 clones, approximately 80% of them singletons. V and J are TRBV19 and TRBJ2-1, with D hard to call. The clonotype was recovered from a human patient who received a liver transplant. Some of the T cells may derive from the graft donor. The specimen was CD8+ T cells from blood, collected around 54 months after liver transplant. This chain's CDR3 is CASIPDDSSYNEQFF. CDR3 in DNA: TGTGCCAGTATACCGGACGATAGCTCCTACAATGAGCAGTTCTTC.